A selection of T cell receptor beta chains follows, all from one sample in a study of T cell changes during pregnancy in multiple sclerosis. TCRdb's copy holds only in-frame clones and misses some; the assay was immunoSEQ multiplex PCR. This table holds roughly 40,000 clones, about 85% found once. The sample consisted of CD4+ T cells from peripheral blood mononuclear cells, taken after pregnancy. These receptor sequences come from a female donor with multiple sclerosis, enrolled in a pregnancy study. Each CDR3 is given without its conserved first and last residue. The D gene is left open where the match is weak.

D: -; J: TRBJ2-5; V: TRBV10-3; CDR3: AIRSVDQETQY
D: TRBD1; J: TRBJ2-7; V: TRBV4-3; CDR3: ASSQDWDSSYEQY
D: -; J: TRBJ2-2; V: TRBV2; CDR3: ASGGTSYTGELF
D: -; J: TRBJ2-3; V: TRBV20-1; CDR3: SASGGDTQY
D: TRBD1; J: TRBJ2-3; V: TRBV5-1; CDR3: ASSSFGGTGGRADTQY
D: -; J: TRBJ2-3; V: TRBV14; CDR3: ASSAVTDTQY
D: -; J: TRBJ1-2; V: TRBV7-2; CDR3: ASSLARQLYGYT
D: TRBD1; J: TRBJ2-2; V: TRBV5-8; CDR3: ASSRGTGHNTGELF
D: -; J: TRBJ1-6; V: TRBV30; CDR3: AWSSLTGSSPLH
D: TRBD1; J: TRBJ1-1; V: TRBV19; CDR3: ASSRQGGNTEAF
D: TRBD1; J: TRBJ2-1; V: TRBV25-1; CDR3: ASSNEHDRVYNEQF
D: -; J: TRBJ2-7; V: TRBV28; CDR3: ASSSHSRHDEQY
D: TRBD1; J: TRBJ2-2; V: TRBV18; CDR3: ASSPPRYRGTGELF
D: TRBD2; J: TRBJ2-1; V: TRBV11-3; CDR3: ASRGGSDEQF
D: TRBD2; J: TRBJ2-3; V: TRBV9; CDR3: ASSVRTGTSSPDTQY
D: -; J: TRBJ1-1; V: TRBV28; CDR3: ASSLSGHPTGAF
D: -; J: TRBJ1-1; V: TRBV30; CDR3: AWGLMNTEAF
D: -; J: TRBJ1-2; V: TRBV4-3; CDR3: ASSQDRGGGYGYT
D: -; J: TRBJ2-1; V: TRBV28; CDR3: ASHEPATGNEQF
D: TRBD1; J: TRBJ2-1; V: TRBV4-3; CDR3: ASSRDSLPGGNEQF
D: -; J: TRBJ2-1; V: TRBV5-1; CDR3: ASSLGGHEQF
D: TRBD1; J: TRBJ1-1; V: TRBV15; CDR3: ATSRFLGGAGNTEAF
D: TRBD1; J: TRBJ1-1; V: TRBV10-2; CDR3: ASSEVQGASSTEAF
D: TRBD1; J: TRBJ1-5; V: TRBV5-6; CDR3: ASSTYGTDNQPQH
D: TRBD1; J: TRBJ1-4; V: TRBV11-3; CDR3: ASSLEGTDGPLNEKLF
D: TRBD1; J: TRBJ1-1; V: TRBV6-5; CDR3: ASSTTGVGTEAF
D: TRBD1; J: TRBJ1-1; V: TRBV9; CDR3: ASSVGQGNTEAF
D: TRBD1; J: TRBJ1-1; V: TRBV7-3; CDR3: ASSLTGGDTEAF
D: TRBD2; J: TRBJ2-1; V: TRBV13; CDR3: ASSLRLAGVSSYNEQF
D: TRBD2; J: TRBJ2-7; V: TRBV6-5; CDR3: ASSTGGLDNYEQY
D: -; J: TRBJ1-2; V: TRBV6-1; CDR3: ASSEVPTSLGYT
D: TRBD2; J: TRBJ2-1; V: TRBV9; CDR3: ASTRTSASYNEQF
D: TRBD2; J: TRBJ2-1; V: TRBV2; CDR3: ASTSASGGSGEQF
D: -; J: TRBJ1-5; V: TRBV9; CDR3: ASSVAGYQPQH
D: -; J: TRBJ1-1; V: TRBV10-3; CDR3: AISEEGRGPNTEAF
D: TRBD2; J: TRBJ2-3; V: TRBV4-3; CDR3: ASSQAPTSGGARFTSTDTQY